This passage covers 30 T cell receptor beta chains from one sample sequenced in a study of early T cells in non-severe SARS-CoV-2 infection. From the 5' RACE reads, TCRdb called clonotypes with MiXCR, one entry per CDR3 protein. The data show about 64,000 distinct CDR3 sequences, roughly 14% seen once. The specimen was whole blood. The receptors here all came from an adult who was a healthcare worker with PCR-confirmed SARS-CoV-2 infection or an uninfected control (not recorded which).

The chain uses TRBV6-5 and TRBJ1-5; D not resolved. CDR3 length equals 12 residues. Germline V gene data show CDR1 as MNHEY and CDR2 as SVGAGI. Trimming removed 7 bases from V and 3 bases from J, with 7 bases in between. The DNA of the CDR3 is TGTGCCAGCAAGGGTTCCAATCAGCCCCAGCATTTT. Translation gives CASKGSNQPQHF.

The chain couples TRBV6-2 or TRBV6-3 to TRBJ2-1; possible D gene TRBD1, 6 bases. V gave up 6 bases and J gave up 5 bases, with 20 bases separating them. Germline assignment: CDR1 MNHEY and CDR2 SVGEGT. The CDR3 runs 16 residues. The CDR3 region is CASRTPGHRSHNEQFF. The DNA for the CDR3 is TGTGCCAGCAGAACGCCGGGACACAGGTCCCACAATGAGCAGTTCTTC.

This clonotype has just a few counts. The chain joins TRBV6-5 to TRBJ2-7; unclear D gene. Germline V gene lookup returns CDR1 MNHEY and CDR2 SVGAGI. The CDR3 is made up of 14 amino acids. Between the trimmed V and J ends, which lost 0 bases and 3 bases, there was a span of 9 bases. The CDR3 is CASSYSDRNYEQYF. The DNA for the CDR3 is TGTGCCAGCAGTTACTCCGATCGGAACTACGAGCAGTACTTC.

V is TRBV20-1 and J is TRBJ2-3; D gene unclear. This CDR3 is 14 amino acids long. The germline V gene encodes CDR1 DFQATT and CDR2 SNEGSKA (reference sequence). The V end was cut by 1 base, the J end by 1 base, with 9 bases between. The CDR3 protein is CSARGLDGTDTQYF. Here the CDR3 DNA reads TGCAGTGCTAGAGGGTTGGATGGCACAGATACGCAGTATTTT.

This clonotype was found a few times. This chain links TRBV9 with TRBJ2-1; D unclear. Per the germline V gene, CDR1 is SGDLS and CDR2 is YYNGEE. Trimming removed 2 bases from V and 7 bases from J, with 16 bases in between. The CDR3 loop spans 15 amino acids. Written as DNA, the CDR3 is TGTGCCAGCAGCGTCCAGCCGCGGCATCCGAATGAGCAGTTCTTC. Translation gives CASSVQPRHPNEQFF.

This clonotype was recorded at least ten times. The chain uses TRBV6-4 and TRBJ2-1; TRBD2 matches at 7 bases. Germline trimming cut 3 bases from V and 4 bases from J; bases unmatched to any gene: 9. The CDR3 runs 16 residues. From germline, CDR1 is MRHNA and CDR2 SNTAGT. In DNA, the CDR3 is TGTGCCAGCAGTGAATCGACGTGGCGGGGGTACAATGAGCAGTTCTTC. It is translated as CASSESTWRGYNEQFF.

The chain employs TRBV7-2 and TRBJ1-4; perhaps TRBD1 as D (6 bases). The germline V gene encodes CDR1 SGHTA and CDR2 FQGNSA. This CDR3 spans 15 amino acids. Between the trimmed V and J ends, which lost 5 bases and 5 bases, there was a span of 15 bases. For the CDR3, the DNA is TGTGCCAGCAGCCCGAGGGGGGGCATAAATGAAAAACTGTTTTTT. It yields the protein CASSPRGGINEKLFF.

V is TRBV4-3 and J is TRBJ2-7; TRBD1 matches 11 bases. The CDR3 has 15 amino acids. With V trimmed by 4 bases and J by 3 bases, 5 bases remained unmatched. Germline lookup yields CDR1 LGHNA and CDR2 YSLEER. The chain's CDR3 is CASSLGGTGGYEQYF. The CDR3 nucleotides are TGCGCCAGCAGCCTCGGCGGGACAGGGGGCTACGAGCAGTACTTC.

This clonotype showed up many times. The genes are TRBV2 and TRBJ1-1; a weak D match, TRBD1 (5 bases). The germline V gene encodes CDR1 SNHLY and CDR2 FYNNEI. The CDR3 consists of 14 residues. Between the trimmed V and J ends, which lost 7 bases and 0 bases, there was a span of 12 bases. The chain's CDR3 is CASTTGLMNTEAFF. CDR3 in DNA: TGTGCCAGCACTACGGGACTCATGAACACTGAAGCTTTCTTT.

The gene calls are TRBV6-1 and TRBJ1-5, with 7 bases identical to TRBD1. The CDR3 contains 14 residues. Germline values: CDR1 MNHNS, CDR2 SASEGT. J gave up 7 bases and V 3 bases, and 6 bases lay outside the gene matches. The CDR3 bases are TGTGCCAGCAGTGACCCGACAGGGTGGCAGCCCCAGCATTTT. Translated, it gives CASSDPTGWQPQHF.

The table lists this clonotype with a few counts. The J gene is TRBJ2-1, the V gene TRBV29-1; D remains unclear. In germline, CDR1 is SQVTM, CDR2 ANQGSEA. The V and J ends lost 4 bases and 6 bases respectively, with 13 bases between them. The CDR3 sequence is 13 residues long. CDR3: CSVGNPTGNEQFF. The CDR3 region has the DNA TGCAGCGTTGGGAATCCCACGGGCAATGAGCAGTTCTTC.

The CDR3 reads CASSAGRAANYGYTF. CDR3 nucleotides: TGCGCCAGCAGCGCGGGAAGGGCAGCTAACTATGGCTACACCTTC. This chain joins TRBV5-1 and TRBJ1-2; D call uncertain. The CDR3 is made up of 15 amino acids. Trimming stripped 4 bases from V and 0 bases from J, with 13 bases between. Germline values: CDR1 SGHRS, CDR2 YFSETQ.

The chain couples TRBV11-2 to TRBJ2-5; no reliable D call. This CDR3 has 13 amino acids. Germline lookup yields CDR1 SGHAT and CDR2 FQNNGV. The ends were cut back, 6 bases at V and 1 base at J, with 9 bases in the middle. The CDR3 loop is CASRANSQETQYF. As DNA, the CDR3 is TGTGCCAGCAGGGCTAACAGCCAAGAGACCCAGTACTTC.

The J gene is TRBJ1-1, the V gene TRBV14; 9 nucleotides match TRBD1. The germline V gene has CDR1 SGHDN and CDR2 FVKESK. Losses at the gene ends were 5 bases for V and 3 bases for J; bases not matched to a gene: 7. The CDR3 covers 15 residues. The CDR3 DNA sequence: TGTGCCAGCAGCTCGACCGGGACAGGGTACACTGAAGCTTTCTTT. Residues: CASSSTGTGYTEAFF.

The sample holds many counts of this clonotype. The chain employs TRBV7-8 and TRBJ2-5, with D perhaps TRBD2 (6 bases). Between the trimmed V and J ends, which lost 4 bases and 7 bases, there was a span of 13 bases. Germline values: CDR1 SGHVS, CDR2 FQNEAQ. This CDR3 contains 13 residues. DNA for the CDR3: TGTGCCAGCAGCTCGTCAGGGCGGGGGACCCAGTACTTC. This sequence encodes CASSSSGRGTQYF.

The genes are TRBV27 and TRBJ2-3, with TRBD2 matching 7 bases. CDR3 size: 16 residues. V was clipped by 7 bases and J by 1 base; unmatched bases: 11. The V gene's germline CDR1 is MNHEY and CDR2 SMNVEV (reference sequence). This CDR3 reads CASTLLGLAGTDTQYF. CDR3 DNA sequence: TGTGCCAGCACGCTGTTGGGGCTAGCGGGCACAGATACGCAGTATTTT.

The CDR3: CSATTGWGETQYF. DNA of the CDR3: TGCAGTGCTACGACAGGGTGGGGAGAGACCCAGTACTTC. This chain links TRBV20-1 with TRBJ2-5; 7 bases line up with TRBD1. The CDR3 is 13 amino acids. Germline trimming cut 4 bases from V and 4 bases from J; bases unmatched to any gene: 6. Germline CDR1 is DFQATT and CDR2 is SNEGSKA (reference sequence).

The V gene is TRBV4-2, the J gene TRBJ2-1; possible D gene TRBD2, 6 bases. Per the germline V gene, CDR1 is LGHNA and CDR2 is YNFKEQ. The germline V and J ends were trimmed by 3 bases and 2 bases, with 17 bases remaining between them. The CDR3 covers 17 residues. The CDR3 sequence: CASSHIPGLQPYNEQFF. In DNA, the CDR3 is TGTGCCAGCAGCCACATCCCGGGACTCCAGCCCTACAATGAGCAGTTCTTC.

V is TRBV25-1 and J is TRBJ2-7; unclear D gene. The V end lost 3 bases, the J end lost 5 bases, and 14 bases lay between the germline ends. The germline V gene has CDR1 MGHDK and CDR2 SYGVNS. The CDR3 sequence is 14 residues long. CDR3 coding DNA: TGTGCCAGCAGTGATGCCCTCTCTCGGAACGAGCAGTACTTC. It encodes CASSDALSRNEQYF.

This clonotype occurred a few times. The V and J genes are TRBV2 and TRBJ2-3, with 9 bases matching TRBD2. V lost 4 bases, J lost 3 bases, and 8 bases stayed unmatched. The CDR3 runs 16 residues. The germline V gene encodes CDR1 SNHLY and CDR2 FYNNEI. The CDR3 is CASSVERGVRTDTQYF. The CDR3 DNA follows: TGTGCCAGCAGTGTGGAGCGGGGGGTTCGGACAGATACGCAGTATTTT.

This clonotype came up many times. The chain links TRBV7-6 to TRBJ2-7; D uncertain. The CDR3 loop spans 15 amino acids. Per germline, CDR1 SGHVS and CDR2 FNYEAQ. Trimming took 4 bases from V and 0 from J, leaving 13 bases between them. CDR3 bases: TGTGCCAGCAGCTCCTTAGGTAGCAACTCCTACGAGCAGTACTTC. Residues: CASSSLGSNSYEQYF. The full variable domain, completed using reference TRBV7-6 and TRBJ2-7, is GAGVSQSPRYKVTKRGQDVALRCDPISGHVSLYWYRQALGQGPEFLTYFNYEAQQDKSGLPNDRFSAERPEGSISTLTIQRTEQRDSAMYRCASSSLGSNSYEQYFGPGTRLTVT.

A few counts support this clonotype. The gene calls are TRBV5-5 and TRBJ1-1; D is perhaps TRBD1 (5 bases). Germline CDR1 reads SGHKS; CDR2 reads YYEKEE (reference sequence). V was trimmed by 0 bases and J by 3 bases, leaving 15 bases between them. This CDR3 has 16 residues. The CDR3, as DNA: TGTGCCAGCAGCTTGGGAAGAGGGGCGGCGGACACTGAAGCTTTCTTT. It translates to CASSLGRGAADTEAFF.

The rearrangement joins TRBV28 to TRBJ2-1; 7 nucleotides match TRBD1. Germline V gives CDR1 MDHEN, CDR2 SYDVKM. The CDR3 extends over 14 amino acids. V lost 6 bases to trimming and J lost 3 bases; unmatched junction nucleotides: 5. CDR3 sequence reads: CASRRGGRYNEQFF. CDR3 bases: TGTGCCAGCAGGAGAGGGGGCCGCTACAATGAGCAGTTCTTC.

Ten or more counts support this clonotype. The genes are TRBV7-9 and TRBJ2-7, with D perhaps given as TRBD1 or TRBD2 (6 bases each). The CDR3 has 13 amino acids. Per germline, CDR1 SEHNR and CDR2 FQNEAQ (reference sequence). The ends were cut back, 10 bases at V and 7 bases at J, with 20 bases in the middle. The CDR3 nucleotides are TGTGCCACGGGGGCCGGGGCAGTCGAAGAGCAGTACTTC. This sequence encodes CATGAGAVEEQYF.

Many counts were recorded for this clonotype. The chain is built from TRBV9 and TRBJ2-1; D is unresolved. Germline CDR1 reads SGDLS; CDR2 reads YYNGEE. V dropped 0 bases and J dropped 4 bases, with 8 bases sitting between them. CDR3 size: 14 residues. The CDR3 protein is CASSVGPVYNEQFF. Written as DNA, the CDR3 is TGTGCCAGCAGCGTAGGGCCCGTATACAATGAGCAGTTCTTC.

This clonotype was seen at least ten times. The chain links TRBV10-3 to TRBJ1-5; the D is unclear. The V gene lost 4 bases and the J gene lost 4 bases, with 11 bases spanning the gap. Per germline, CDR1 ENHRY and CDR2 SYGVKD. There are 14 residues in the CDR3. The CDR3 spells CAISAGEENQPQHF. The DNA for the CDR3 is TGTGCCATCAGTGCCGGAGAGGAGAATCAGCCCCAGCATTTT.

This clonotype has ten or more counts. V usage is TRBV12-3 or TRBV12-4 and J usage is TRBJ1-5, with a tentative D call TRBD1 (5 bases). The V gene lost 1 base and the J gene lost 7 bases, with 11 bases spanning the gap. This CDR3 is built from 14 residues. CDR3 sequence: CASSLDPGWQPQHF. As DNA, the CDR3 is TGTGCCAGCAGTTTAGATCCAGGGTGGCAGCCCCAGCATTTT.

This clonotype occurred many times. The rearrangement uses TRBV12-3 or TRBV12-4 and TRBJ1-1; D is undetermined. The CDR3 runs 14 residues. With 3 bases removed from V and 2 bases from J, the gap between germline ends came to 10 bases. CDR3 DNA sequence: TGTGCCAGCAGTTTTCAAGGTCGAAACACTGAAGCTTTCTTT. Residues: CASSFQGRNTEAFF.

The V call is TRBV27, the J call TRBJ1-2; TRBD1 matches 9 bases. Germline-derived CDR1 and CDR2 are MNHEY and SMNVEV (reference sequence). The CDR3 consists of 14 residues. With V trimmed by 4 bases and J by 4 bases, 4 bases remained unmatched. The CDR3 sequence is CASSWGQGLYGYTF. DNA of the CDR3: TGTGCCAGCAGTTGGGGACAGGGCCTCTATGGCTACACCTTC.

This clonotype was counted between two and nine times. This chain links TRBV18 with TRBJ1-5; 8 positions match TRBD1. The CDR3 loop spans 15 amino acids. The germline V gene has CDR1 KGHSH and CDR2 LQKENI. The trim removed 2 bases at V and 6 bases at J, leaving 6 bases unmatched. The CDR3: CASSPGQGLGQPQHF. Written as DNA, the CDR3 is TGTGCCAGCTCACCAGGACAGGGATTAGGTCAGCCCCAGCATTTT.